Listed here are 8 T cell receptor beta chains from one sample, sequenced in a study of CD8+CD57+ T cells in acquired aplastic anemia. In patients chosen for sequencing, flow cytometry had shown CD8+CD57+ cell expansion. It was genomic DNA that served as the template for profiling TCR beta VDJ and CDR3. TCRdb passed the reads through MiXCR, listing each CDR3 protein once. The data show approximately 260,000 distinct CDR3 sequences, around 82% seen once. Sequenced sample: sorted CD4+, CD8+, or CD8+CD57+ T cells (not recorded which) from PBMCs. These receptors all stem from a human donor with aplastic anemia.

As concerns this clonotype: At one of its ends the junction is not consistent with the germline gene, which may arise from a read error. The chain has TRBV7-9 and TRBJ2-3, with a weak D call TRBD2 (5 bases). Germline CDR1 SEHNR, CDR2 FQNEAQ (reference sequence). This CDR3 is 14 amino acids long. The CDR3 DNA follows: TGTGCCAGCAGCCAGGCGGGCGGAAACGGTCAGGATGAGTTT. Translation gives CASSQAGGNGQDEF.

With regard to this clonotype: No DNA is shown, since the ends of the CDR3 on it are uncertain; the CDR3 is the one TCRdb lists. The V and J genes are TRBV9 and TRBJ2-7; the tabulated D call, TRBD1, remains unverified against the DNA. CDR1 and CDR2 from the germline V gene are SGDLS and YYNGEE. 13 amino acids form the CDR3, both terminal residues included. CDR3 sequence: CASSSGSDTQYFV.

The chain couples TRBV7-2 to TRBJ1-5, with D unclear. V lost 2 bases and J lost 13, with 24 bases in between. CDR1 is SGHTA, CDR2 FQGNSA, per germline. The CDR3 is made up of 16 amino acids. CDR3 amino acids: CASSLYTGIGNRPQHF. In DNA form, the CDR3 reads TGTGCCAGCAGCTTATACACCGGTATAGGCAACCGGCCGCAGCATTTT.

The V and J genes are TRBV13 and TRBJ2-1; D is unclear. The CDR3 length is 15 residues. Trimming stripped 2 bases from V and 4 bases from J, with 12 bases between. CDR1 and CDR2 from the germline V gene are PRHDT and FYEKMQ (reference sequence). The CDR3 loop is CASSLPPTVYNEQFF. CDR3 DNA: TGTGCCAGCAGCTTACCCCCGACCGTTTACAATGAGCAGTTCTTC.

A remark on this clonotype: Given the absence of the conserved phenylalanine or tryptophan at the CDR3 end, a read error is likely. Because the CDR3's place on the DNA is in doubt, the DNA is left out and the CDR3 is given as listed by TCRdb. The J gene is TRBJ2-1, the V gene TRBV15; TRBD1 is taken as the D call from the table, unchecked against the DNA. The germline gives CDR1 LNHNV, CDR2 YYDKDF (reference sequence). The CDR3 has 18 residues if both end residues are counted. The chain's CDR3 is CATSRGNEQDTQYFGPGT.

The rearrangement uses TRBV7-2 and TRBJ2-5; D perhaps matches TRBD1 (6 bases). Trimming removed 9 bases at V and 7 bases at J, with 15 bases between. Per germline, CDR1 SGHTA and CDR2 FQGNSA. The CDR3 has 12 residues. The CDR3 reads CARQGARGTQYF. The CDR3 bases are TGTGCCAGACAGGGAGCTAGGGGGACCCAGTACTTC.

In regard to this clonotype: As the CDR3 is not closed by the conserved phenylalanine or tryptophan, this likely results from a read error. No DNA is shown, since the ends of the CDR3 on it are uncertain; the CDR3 is the one TCRdb lists. The CDR3 sequence: CASNDERSGGSDE. The genes are TRBV7-9 and TRBJ2-3; no check of the table's D call, TRBD2, against the DNA was made. Ends included, the CDR3 has 13 residues. The V gene's germline CDR1 is SEHNR and CDR2 FQNEAQ (reference sequence).

This clonotype occurred many times. The V gene is TRBV7-3, the J gene TRBJ1-2; TRBD1 matches at 8 bases. Trimming removed 2 bases from V and 3 bases from J; junction bases left unmatched: 14. CDR3 length: 18 amino acids. The germline V gene has CDR1 SGHTA and CDR2 FQGTGA. The CDR3 loop reads CASSLDPGQAPLDYGYTF. CDR3 nucleotides: TGTGCCAGCAGCTTAGACCCGGGACAGGCTCCCCTCGACTATGGCTACACCTTC.